Sequencing of this T cell receptor (beta chain) was carried out in a study of post-analysis software for immune sequencing data. On the study more broadly: Relapsing-remitting, secondary progressive and progressive-relapsing forms made up the multiple sclerosis disease courses. General study findings and limits: Five or six TRBV segments were significantly more frequent in patients than in controls. TRBV5-6, TRBV5-1 and TRBV20-1 were among these segments. Controls significantly exceeded multiple sclerosis patients in normalized Chao1 diversity.

This clonotype appeared many times. Antigen: not known. The length of the CDR3 is 15 residues. Trimming cost V 0 bases and J 6 bases, with 11 bases left between them. The germline V gene has CDR1 KGHDR and CDR2 SFDVKD. The TCR beta cDNA libraries contained unique molecular identifiers. Yield was 450,000 to 650,000 cDNA molecules from about 0.94 to 9.7 million T cells. A single record per CDR3 protein comes from TCRdb applying MiXCR to the PCR reads. The sample includes about 260,000 distinct CDR3 sequences, 36% of them seen just once. The specimen was blood. The clonotype originates from a girl aged 5-17 years with multiple sclerosis. The genes are TRBV24-1 and TRBJ2-4; D possibly corresponds to TRBD1 (5 bases). CDR3 sequence (DNA): TGTGCCACCAGTGATTTGCAGGGTGGGATAAACATTCAGTACTTC. Amino acid sequence: CATSDLQGGINIQYF.